This passage covers 30 T cell receptor beta chains from one sample sequenced in a study of response to subunit inactivated influenza vaccine. TCRdb redid the calling of the RT-PCR reads with MiXCR, one entry per CDR3 protein. The repertoire has roughly 710,000 distinct CDR3 sequences, 12% to 15% of them found once; the top ten carry approximately 7.6%. This specimen was PBMCs from blood, taken 14 to 15 days before vaccination. The receptors stem from a man over 45 who received an inactivated influenza vaccine.

This clonotype came up a few times. This chain joins TRBV20-1 and TRBJ1-1, with a weak D call TRBD1 (5 bases). The CDR3 totals 12 residues. Germline values: CDR1 DFQATT, CDR2 SNEGSKA (reference sequence). V shed 4 bases and J shed 2 bases, with 8 bases lying between them. CDR3 sequence (DNA): TGCAGTGCTACCCAGGGTAACACTGAAGCTTTCTTT. Residues: CSATQGNTEAFF.

The V gene is TRBV6-2 or TRBV6-3, the J gene TRBJ2-7; 12 bases match TRBD2. The CDR3 sequence is 13 residues long. V lost 10 bases to trimming and J lost 3 bases; unmatched junction nucleotides: 4. Germline V gene sequence: CDR1 MNHEY, CDR2 SVGEGT. Here the CDR3 reads CATLAGGLYEQYF. CDR3 sequence (DNA): TGTGCCACACTAGCGGGAGGACTCTACGAGCAGTACTTC.

J is TRBJ2-5 and V is TRBV4-2; TRBD1 agrees at 7 bases. CDR3 size: 16 residues. The germline V gene has CDR1 LGHNA and CDR2 YNFKEQ. Unmatched junction bases numbered 5, after V lost 0 bases and J lost 1 base. In DNA, the CDR3 is TGTGCCAGCAGCCAAGAAATCCGACAGGGCCAAGAGACCCAGTACTTC. Protein product: CASSQEIRQGQETQYF.

The CDR3 here is CSAYPASGSYNEQFF. Here the CDR3 DNA reads TGCAGTGCTTACCCCGCTTCAGGCTCCTACAATGAGCAGTTCTTC. The rearrangement uses TRBV20-1 and TRBJ2-1, with D unresolved. Germline lookup yields CDR1 DFQATT and CDR2 SNEGSKA (reference sequence). The CDR3 contains 15 residues. Trimming removed 5 bases at V and 0 bases at J, with 14 bases between.

This clonotype has just a few counts. V is TRBV7-2 and J is TRBJ2-4; TRBD2 agrees at 9 bases. J was trimmed by 7 bases and V by 3 bases; bases with no gene match: 13. Germline V gives CDR1 SGHTA, CDR2 FQGNSA. The CDR3 has 17 amino acids. The CDR3 spells CASSFRVSGRLYNIQYF. CDR3 in DNA: TGTGCCAGCAGCTTCCGCGTCAGCGGGAGGCTTTACAACATTCAGTACTTC.

The CDR3 region is CASSLSPPVLAGAYEQYF. CDR3 DNA sequence: TGTGCCAGCAGTTTATCCCCCCCCGTACTAGCGGGGGCCTACGAGCAGTACTTC. The rearrangement uses TRBV12-3 or TRBV12-4 and TRBJ2-7; 11 bases line up with TRBD2. CDR3 length: 18 amino acids. The trim removed 2 bases at V and 2 bases at J, leaving 11 bases unmatched.

In this sample, this clonotype turned up a few times. V gene TRBV12-3 or TRBV12-4 combines with J gene TRBJ1-1; a weak D match, TRBD1 (5 bases). Trimming shortened V by 7 bases and J by 5 bases, and 11 bases separated the two germline ends. The CDR3 totals 12 residues. The CDR3 DNA reads as TGTGCCAGCACCCTCGGGGGGACTGAAGCTTTCTTT. The encoded protein is CASTLGGTEAFF.

In this sample, this clonotype turned up a few times. The chain links TRBV6-6 to TRBJ1-4; the D gene is possibly TRBD1 (6 bases). The V gene's germline CDR1 is MNHNY and CDR2 SVGAGI (reference sequence). The V and J ends lost 6 bases and 6 bases respectively, with 11 bases between them. The CDR3 is made up of 13 amino acids. The CDR3 loop reads CASRPGQYEKLFF. In nucleotides, the CDR3 is TGTGCCAGCAGACCCGGACAGTATGAAAAACTGTTTTTT.

This clonotype was counted ten times or more. The V gene is TRBV4-2, the J gene TRBJ2-3; D is uncertain. The germline gives CDR1 LGHNA, CDR2 YNFKEQ. Trimming stripped 2 bases from V and 0 bases from J, with 12 bases between. This CDR3 region has 16 residues. The CDR3 sequence: CASSQRNSGSTDTQYF. The DNA for the CDR3 is TGTGCCAGCAGCCAACGCAATTCCGGGAGCACAGATACGCAGTATTTT.

Ten or more counts support this clonotype. The chain carries TRBV6-1 and TRBJ1-2; D is unresolved. CDR1 MNHNS and CDR2 SASEGT come from the germline V gene. V lost 2 bases to trimming and J lost 5 bases, with 6 bases between them. There are 12 residues in the CDR3. This chain's CDR3 is CASSESRYGYTF. DNA of the CDR3: TGTGCCAGCAGTGAAAGTCGGTATGGCTACACCTTC.

The rearrangement joins TRBV7-2 to TRBJ2-5; no firm D call. Trimming took 4 bases from V and 5 from J, leaving 14 bases between them. Germline assignment: CDR1 SGHTA and CDR2 FQGNSA. CDR3 length: 14 amino acids. The CDR3, as DNA: TGTGCCAGCAGCTGGGCCCGTAGCCGGGAGACCCAGTACTTC. Protein: CASSWARSRETQYF.

This clonotype was seen more than once but under ten times. The chain employs TRBV4-1 and TRBJ1-3, with D unclear. V lost 7 bases, J lost 4 bases, and 17 bases lay in between. The CDR3 covers 15 residues. Germline V gene lookup returns CDR1 MGHRA and CDR2 YSYEKL. CDR3 bases: TGCGCCAGCAAGTCGGGCGGTCAGGTGGGAAACACCATATATTTT. Protein: CASKSGGQVGNTIYF.

V is TRBV7-2 and J is TRBJ2-3; D gene uncertain. The CDR3 contains 14 residues. Trimming stripped 5 bases from V and 4 bases from J, with 13 bases between. The germline V gene has CDR1 SGHTA and CDR2 FQGNSA. DNA for the CDR3: TGTGCCAGCAGCAATCCTCAGCGATCAGATACGCAGTATTTT. This translates into CASSNPQRSDTQYF.

The genes are TRBV9 and TRBJ2-3; D remains unclear. The length of the CDR3 is 15 residues. Germline CDR1 and CDR2: SGDLS and YYNGEE. Trimming removed 2 bases at V and 0 bases at J, with 10 bases between. CDR3 bases: TGTGCCAGCAGCGTGGACGGAAAGAGCACAGATACGCAGTATTTT. Residues: CASSVDGKSTDTQYF.

J is TRBJ2-4 and V is TRBV4-1, with TRBD1 matching 8 bases. The germline V gene encodes CDR1 MGHRA and CDR2 YSYEKL. This CDR3 is 20 amino acids long. The V and J ends lost 2 bases and 0 bases, in that order; junction bases with no gene match: 15. As DNA, the CDR3 is TGCGCCAGCAGCCAAACCCCTGGGGACAGGAGATTAATAGCCAAAAACATTCAGTACTTC. This translates into CASSQTPGDRRLIAKNIQYF.

The chain employs TRBV20-1 and TRBJ2-1; TRBD2 aligns across 9 bases. The CDR3 runs 19 residues. The ends lost 0 bases at V and 4 bases at J; junction bases unmatched: 16. The germline gives CDR1 DFQATT, CDR2 SNEGSKA (reference sequence). The CDR3 reads CSARERAFGLAGLYNEQFF. CDR3 in DNA: TGCAGTGCTAGAGAACGGGCTTTCGGCCTAGCGGGACTTTACAATGAGCAGTTCTTC.

V and J are TRBV7-2 and TRBJ2-7; TRBD1 aligns across 7 bases. Germline loops: CDR1 SGHTA, CDR2 FQGNSA. The CDR3 loop spans 16 amino acids. V was pared by 5 bases and J by 5 bases, with 15 bases of the junction left unmatched. For the CDR3, the DNA is TGTGCCAGCAGCCGAAACCAACTGATGACAGGGAACGAGCAGTACTTC. It translates to CASSRNQLMTGNEQYF.

The V call is TRBV7-2, the J call TRBJ2-1; unclear D gene. Germline CDR1 is SGHTA and CDR2 is FQGNSA. The CDR3 sequence is 12 residues long. Trimming stripped 6 bases from V and 7 bases from J, with 10 bases between. The CDR3 is CASRAVSNEQFF. The CDR3 nucleotides are TGTGCCAGCAGGGCTGTCTCGAATGAGCAGTTCTTC.

The chain carries TRBV7-9 and TRBJ2-5; 9 bases are shared with TRBD1. Germline values: CDR1 SEHNR, CDR2 FQNEAQ (reference sequence). V gave up 3 bases and J gave up 10 bases; unmatched junction bases: 12. The CDR3 runs 15 residues. The CDR3 sequence: CASSFPGTGQGGQYF. CDR3 DNA: TGTGCCAGCAGCTTCCCTGGGACAGGGCAGGGGGGCCAGTACTTC.

The chain carries TRBV5-5 and TRBJ2-2; TRBD2 aligns across 8 bases. V lost 4 bases to trimming and J lost 5 bases; unmatched junction nucleotides: 10. This CDR3 is built from 16 residues. The germline gives CDR1 SGHKS, CDR2 YYEKEE (reference sequence). CDR3 nucleotide sequence: TGTGCCAGCAGCCTAACCGGGACTAGTCGGACCGGGGAGCTGTTTTTT. It encodes CASSLTGTSRTGELFF.

V and J are TRBV4-3 and TRBJ1-4, with 7 bases that match TRBD1. CDR1 LGHNA and CDR2 YSLEER come from the germline V gene. This CDR3 has 15 amino acids. The ends lost 4 bases at V and 7 bases at J; junction bases unmatched: 9. The CDR3 DNA is TGCGCCAGCAGCCGCTCCGGGACAGTTGGTGAAAAACTGTTTTTT. Amino acids: CASSRSGTVGEKLFF.

The chain has TRBV20-1 and TRBJ2-5; tentatively, D is TRBD2 (5 bases). Trimming shortened V by 3 bases and J by 5 bases, and 10 bases separated the two germline ends. CDR1 and CDR2 (germline): DFQATT, SNEGSKA (reference sequence). The CDR3 length is 12 residues. In DNA, the CDR3 is TGCAGTGCTAGTAAGGGCGGGGAGACCCAGTACTTC. Its protein is CSASKGGETQYF.

Here the CDR3 DNA reads TGTGCCAGCAGCTTAGCAAGGATGAGGGGCGGTGAAGCTTTCTTT. It codes for CASSLARMRGGEAFF. This chain joins TRBV7-2 and TRBJ1-1; possible D gene TRBD1, 5 bases. V gave up 0 bases and J gave up 7 bases, with 15 bases separating them. CDR3 length: 15 residues. Germline V gives CDR1 SGHTA, CDR2 FQGNSA. The full variable domain, rest sourced from reference TRBV7-2 and TRBJ1-1, is GAGVSQSPSNKVTEKGKDVELRCDPISGHTALYWYRQSLGQGLEFLIYFQGNSAPDKSGLPSDRFSAERTGGSVSTLTIQRTQQEDSAVYLCASSLARMRGGEAFFGQGTRLTVV.

With regard to this clonotype: A junction end diverges from the germline sequence, so it may reflect a read error. The chain links TRBV29-1 to TRBJ1-2; D not certain. This CDR3 comprises 12 residues. Germline V gives CDR1 SQVTM, CDR2 ANQGSEA. The CDR3 loop reads CSVEAGSGGYIF. In nucleotides, the CDR3 is TGCAGCGTTGAAGCGGGGTCCGGTGGCTACATCTTC.

As for this clonotype: Possible read error: a much larger clone is one base away. The V gene is TRBV10-3, the J gene TRBJ2-1; no clear D gene. The CDR3 contains 9 residues. Germline V gives CDR1 ENHRY, CDR2 SYGVKD. The CDR3 here is CAIGNERFF. For the CDR3, the DNA is TGTGCCATCGGTAATGAGCGGTTCTTC.

This clonotype was seen a few times. The chain is built from TRBV6-5 and TRBJ1-5, with 10 bases aligning to TRBD1. V gave up 1 base and J gave up 7 bases; unmatched junction bases: 13. Per germline, CDR1 MNHEY and CDR2 SVGAGI. The CDR3 contains 18 residues. The CDR3 is CASSYWRQGALSEQPQHF. DNA for the CDR3: TGTGCCAGCAGTTACTGGCGACAGGGGGCTTTATCCGAGCAGCCCCAGCATTTT.

This clonotype showed up many times. J is TRBJ1-5 and V is TRBV12-3 or TRBV12-4, with TRBD1 matching over 9 bases. Trimming cost V 6 bases and J 3 bases; bases outside gene matches: 6. The CDR3 is made up of 15 amino acids. For the CDR3, the DNA is TGTGCCAGCAGCCCAGGACAGGGGATCAATCAGCCCCAGCATTTT. This gives the protein CASSPGQGINQPQHF.

The chain has TRBV4-3 and TRBJ2-1; perhaps TRBD2 as D (6 bases). The CDR3 is made up of 16 amino acids. V gave up 4 bases and J gave up 8 bases, with 21 bases separating them. Germline CDR1 LGHNA, CDR2 YSLEER. This CDR3 is CASSPGTFGSGDEQFF. CDR3 DNA sequence: TGCGCCAGCAGCCCAGGAACGTTCGGGAGTGGGGATGAGCAGTTCTTC.

This clonotype was recorded at least ten times. V usage is TRBV9 and J usage is TRBJ2-7; either TRBD1 or TRBD2 may fit D (5 bases each). CDR1 and CDR2 (germline): SGDLS, YYNGEE. Trimming left V 0 bases short and J 6 bases short, with 19 bases between. There are 16 residues in the CDR3. This CDR3 reads CASSVEGYVGGSEQYF. The CDR3 region has the DNA TGTGCCAGCAGCGTAGAAGGGTATGTTGGGGGATCCGAGCAGTACTTC. Using reference TRBV9 and TRBJ2-7 for the parts outside the CDR3, the full variable domain is DSGVTQTPKHLITATGQRVTLRCSPRSGDLSVYWYQQSLDQGLQFLIQYYNGEERAKGNILERFSAQQFPDLHSELNLSSLELGDSALYFCASSVEGYVGGSEQYFGPGTRLTVT.

This clonotype was recorded a few times. The rearrangement uses TRBV29-1 and TRBJ2-2; 9 nucleotides line up with TRBD1. Germline V lookup: CDR1 SQVTM, CDR2 ANQGSEA. Trimming took 6 bases from V and 5 from J; bases not matched to a gene: 7. The length of the CDR3 is 14 residues. The CDR3 spells CSVAGTGYTGELFF. CDR3 nucleotides: TGCAGCGTGGCCGGGACAGGGTATACCGGGGAGCTGTTTTTT.